Listed below are T cell receptor beta chains from one sample, sequenced in a study of tumor T cells in aggressive B-cell lymphoma. The protocol was immunoSEQ multiplex PCR, while the TCRdb copy is restricted to in-frame clones and leaves out a portion. The sample has approximately 3,200 clones, 94% seen once. The specimen sequenced was tumor tissue. The receptor set was obtained from an adult with diffuse large B cell lymphoma. The CDR3 runs from the conserved cysteine through the conserved F or W. The D gene is left open where the match is weak. A row's size may be missing; if present it is once, few, many or a size class.

cdr3_aa,cdr3_nt,j_call,d_call,v_call,clone_size
CASRRELADYEQYF,TGCGCCAGCAGAAGGGAGCTAGCGGACTACGAGCAGTACTTC,TRBJ2-7,TRBD2,TRBV5-1,once
CASSAQTGEAGTQYF,TGTGCCAGCAGCGCACAGACAGGCGAGGCGGGGACCCAGTACTTC,TRBJ2-5,-,TRBV9,-
CASSPANTGELFF,TGTGCCAGCTCACCCGCGAACACCGGGGAGCTGTTTTTT,TRBJ2-2,-,TRBV18,-
CASSQDRGEQYF,TGTGCCAGCAGCCAGGACAGGGGCGAGCAGTACTTC,TRBJ2-7,TRBD1,TRBV7-9,-
CASSLSGTGTTYEQYF,TGTGCCAGCAGCTTAAGTGGGACAGGGACTACCTACGAGCAGTACTTC,TRBJ2-7,TRBD1,TRBV11-2,-
CSVGASGRSDTQYF,TGCAGCGTTGGGGCTAGCGGGAGATCAGATACGCAGTATTTT,TRBJ2-3,TRBD2,TRBV29-1,-
CASSFSSYGYTF,TGTGCCAGCAGCTTTTCCAGCTATGGCTACACCTTC,TRBJ1-2,-,TRBV7-2,-
CASSTDRGRGAEAFF,TGCGCCAGCAGTACAGACAGGGGGCGCGGGGCTGAAGCTTTCTTT,TRBJ1-1,TRBD1,TRBV10-2,-
CASSSPGGPKNIQYF,TGTGCCAGCAGCTCCCCAGGGGGGCCCAAAAACATTCAGTACTTC,TRBJ2-4,-,TRBV5-4,-
CASSWATGRISTDTQYF,TGTGCCAGCTCGTGGGCAACGGGAAGGATTAGCACAGATACGCAGTATTTT,TRBJ2-3,-,TRBV18,-
CASSPGDATYTQYF,TGCGCCAGCAGCCCCGGGGATGCTACATATACGCAGTATTTT,TRBJ2-3,-,TRBV5-1,-
CASSFGQGGGYTF,TGTGCCAGCAGCTTCGGACAAGGCGGAGGCTACACCTTC,TRBJ1-2,-,TRBV7-9,-
CASTVGLAGAYEQYF,TGTGCCAGCACCGTCGGACTAGCGGGAGCATACGAGCAGTACTTC,TRBJ2-7,TRBD2,TRBV28,-
CATRGLGDNQPQHF,TGTGCCACCAGGGGTCTCGGAGACAATCAGCCCCAGCATTTT,TRBJ1-5,-,TRBV15,few
CASIKSNTPAEAFF,TGTGCCAGCATAAAATCAAACACACCAGCTGAAGCTTTCTTT,TRBJ1-1,-,TRBV28,-
CASSQTTGGMTTGELFF,TGCGCCAGCAGCCAGACCACAGGGGGCATGACCACCGGGGAGCTGTTTTTT,TRBJ2-2,TRBD1,TRBV4-1,-
CASSLGLAGIYEQYF,TGCGCCAGCAGCTTGGGACTAGCAGGGATCTACGAGCAGTACTTC,TRBJ2-7,TRBD2,TRBV5-1,-
CASSPPGQSNSPLHF,TGTGCCAGCTCACCACCAGGACAGTCTAATTCACCCCTCCACTTT,TRBJ1-6,-,TRBV18,-
CASSGPRRGEQFF,TGTGCCAGCAGCGGGCCCCGGCGGGGTGAGCAGTTCTTC,TRBJ2-1,-,TRBV14,-
CASSGGPRSGLAGNSRQFF,TGTGCCAGTAGTGGCGGACCGCGATCGGGACTAGCGGGAAACAGTCGGCAGTTCTTC,TRBJ2-1,TRBD2,TRBV19,once
CASSVAGAGGYEQYF,TGTGCCAGCAGCGTAGCGGGAGCGGGGGGCTACGAGCAGTACTTC,TRBJ2-7,TRBD2,TRBV7-2,once
CASKGQTDTQYF,TGTGCCAGCAAAGGACAGACAGATACGCAGTATTTT,TRBJ2-3,-,TRBV25-1,-
CASSKLGGRRNEQFF,TGTGCCAGCAGCAAGCTCGGGGGGCGCCGGAATGAGCAGTTCTTC,TRBJ2-1,-,TRBV21-1,-
CASSPPRAEPSEQYF,TGTGCCAGCTCACCACCCAGAGCGGAGCCTAGCGAGCAGTACTTC,TRBJ2-7,-,TRBV18,-
CASSFWTGSNTEAFF,TGTGCCAGCAGCTTCTGGACAGGTTCGAACACTGAAGCTTTCTTT,TRBJ1-1,TRBD1,TRBV5-5,-
CAWVGLDWEQFF,TGTGCCTGGGTGGGACTGGACTGGGAGCAGTTCTTC,TRBJ2-1,-,TRBV30,-
CASSATGGNTEAFF,TGTGCCAGCAGCGCGACAGGGGGCAACACTGAAGCTTTCTTT,TRBJ1-1,TRBD1,TRBV9,-
CASSLARTGGQGYGYTF,TGCGCCAGCAGCTTGGCTCGGACAGGGGGCCAGGGCTATGGCTATACCTTC,TRBJ1-2,TRBD1,TRBV5-1,-
CASSRWGQDGELFF,TGTGCCAGCAGCAGGTGGGGGCAGGACGGGGAGCTGTTTTTT,TRBJ2-2,-,TRBV7-2,once
CASSRAVGMTVNTGELFF,TGTGCCAGCAGCCGTGCCGTCGGGATGACGGTAAACACCGGGGAGCTGTTTTTT,TRBJ2-2,-,TRBV11-1,-
CASSGLGDEQFF,TGTGCCAGCAGTGGACTAGGAGACGAGCAGTTCTTC,TRBJ2-1,-,TRBV2,-
CASTSLGRYSGNTIYF,TGTGCCAGTACCTCTTTGGGCAGATACTCTGGAAACACCATATATTTT,TRBJ1-3,-,TRBV19,-
CSVEEGTDTQYF,TGCAGCGTCGAGGAGGGCACAGATACGCAGTATTTT,TRBJ2-3,-,TRBV29-1,once
CASSVTLEGVETQYF,TGTGCCAGCAGCGTGACCCTTGAGGGGGTTGAGACCCAGTACTTC,TRBJ2-5,-,TRBV11-1,once
CASSPRPRTSGRRVGTDTQYF,TGTGCCAGCAGCCCGCGTCCTCGGACTAGCGGGAGGAGAGTGGGCACAGATACGCAGTATTTT,TRBJ2-3,TRBD2,TRBV7-7,-
CASSLGLAGSYEQYF,TGTGCCAGCAGTTTAGGGCTAGCGGGTTCCTACGAGCAGTACTTC,TRBJ2-7,TRBD2,TRBV28,-